This T cell receptor (beta chain) appears in the sequencing data of a study of shared clonotypes between healthy human individuals. General study results and limits: Naive CD4 clonotypes were shared across a few donors at roughly 5%.

For each subset, genomic DNA was distributed in equal portions over several immunoSEQ plates. Under the authors' procedure: Junction-only sequences produced by ImmunoSEQ had no quality scores, so filtering differed. Repertoires were generated with immunoSEQ multiplex PCR, while TCRdb's copy carries only in-frame clones and drops some. That table supplies the V and J calls and clone size; D and trimming were determined from the DNA. The repertoire has over a million clones, approximately 78% of them found once; the top ten carry around 0.47%. The donors were adults (healthy and HIV-negative) with no recent acute infections or vaccinations. The CDR3 runs to 14 residues. Germline V gene lookup returns CDR1 SGHRS and CDR2 YFSETQ. The V segment lost 2 bases and the J segment 6 bases; nucleotides outside the gene matches: 5. On this clone itself: Its specificity is not known.

Specimen: memory CD4+ T cells from PBMCs. Documented subset: CD45RA-negative fraction. The receptor was derived from a man aged 18 to 35 in good health. Some clones in this sample may be carry-over from other donors' samples. The rearrangement joins TRBV5-1 to TRBJ1-3, with 7 bases identical to TRBD1. The CDR3 bases are TGCGCCAGCAGCTTCGAAGGGGGCGAAAACACCATATATTTT. It yields the protein CASSFEGGENTIYF.